Listed below are T cell receptor beta chains from one sample, sequenced in a study of cytomegalovirus exposure and HLA in healthy donors. The table came from immunoSEQ multiplex PCR; TCRdb's copy has only in-frame clones and leaves some out. The sample lists roughly 250,000 clones; approximately 87% were seen once. Sequenced input: PBMCs. The source of these receptors is a man aged 18 to 29 in good health and CMV-seronegative. Each CDR3 is given with its conserved first and last residue. A D gene is named only where the DNA matches it firmly. Not every row has a clone size; where given, it reads once, few, many or a size class.

v_call	j_call	d_call	clone_size	cdr3_aa	cdr3_nt
TRBV2	TRBJ2-7	TRBD1	NA	CAASPNRQGHEQYF	TGTGCCGCCTCCCCGAACCGACAGGGACACGAGCAGTACTTC
TRBV28	TRBJ2-7	TRBD1	NA	CASSSYRTGAYEQYF	TGTGCCAGCAGTTCCTATAGGACAGGGGCCTACGAGCAGTACTTC
TRBV4-3	TRBJ2-3	TRBD2	NA	CASSRLAGFSTDTQYF	TGCGCCAGCAGCCGACTAGCGGGGTTTAGCACAGATACGCAGTATTTT
TRBV4-1	TRBJ2-7	NA	NA	CASSQMEGYGYEQYF	TGCGCCAGCAGCCAAATGGAGGGATATGGTTACGAGCAGTACTTC
TRBV10-1	TRBJ2-7	NA	NA	CASSESLDSTYEQYF	TGCGCCAGCAGTGAGTCTCTGGACAGTACCTACGAGCAGTACTTC
TRBV19	TRBJ2-2	NA	few	CAIQEGFNTGELFF	TGTGCCATCCAAGAGGGCTTCAACACCGGGGAGCTGTTTTTT
TRBV28	TRBJ1-1	TRBD1	NA	CASSFYDPQGVRNTEAFF	TGTGCCAGCAGTTTTTATGACCCACAGGGGGTGAGGAACACTGAAGCTTTCTTT
TRBV4-3	TRBJ2-7	NA	NA	CASSRASADSTYEQYF	TGCGCCAGCAGCCGGGCGTCCGCGGACTCTACCTACGAGCAGTACTTC
TRBV6-1	TRBJ1-2	NA	few	CASDRNYGYTF	TGTGCCAGCGACAGAAACTATGGCTACACCTTC
TRBV7-2	TRBJ1-2	NA	NA	CASSQTGYGYTF	TGTGCCAGCAGCCAGACAGGTTATGGCTACACCTTC
TRBV20-1	TRBJ2-3	NA	NA	CSAMTRDTQYF	TGCAGTGCTATGACTAGAGATACGCAGTATTTT
TRBV5-4	TRBJ2-3	TRBD2	NA	CASSLDGGGFTDTQYF	TGTGCCAGCAGCTTGGACGGGGGGGGCTTTACAGATACGCAGTATTTT
TRBV28	TRBJ2-7	NA	NA	CASSLPGSYEQYF	TGTGCCAGCAGTTTACCAGGTTCCTACGAGCAGTACTTC
TRBV6-1	TRBJ1-4	NA	few	CASKTSIREKLFF	TGTGCCAGCAAAACCTCGATACGGGAAAAACTGTTTTTT
TRBV7-3	TRBJ2-7	TRBD2	NA	CASRNPSGRASEQYF	TGTGCCAGCAGGAATCCTAGCGGGAGGGCCTCCGAGCAGTACTTC
TRBV7-9	TRBJ2-1	TRBD2	NA	CASSSTSGGPNEQFF	TGTGCCAGCAGCTCGACTAGCGGGGGGCCCAATGAGCAGTTCTTC
TRBV27	TRBJ2-2	NA	few	CASSYNGVPTGELFF	TGTGCCAGCAGCTACAACGGAGTCCCCACCGGGGAGCTGTTTTTT
TRBV18	TRBJ2-3	TRBD1	NA	CASSPTGGADTQYF	TGTGCCAGCTCACCCACAGGGGGCGCAGATACGCAGTATTTT
TRBV6-1	TRBJ2-7	NA	NA	CASSERPEQYF	TGTGCCAGCAGCGAGAGGCCCGAGCAGTACTTC
TRBV18	TRBJ2-7	NA	NA	CASSPEGDEQYF	TGTGCCAGCTCACCAGAAGGGGACGAGCAGTACTTC
TRBV7-9	TRBJ2-1	TRBD1	NA	CASSIRDRDEQFF	TGTGCCAGCAGCATCCGGGACAGGGATGAGCAGTTCTTC
TRBV4-1	TRBJ2-7	TRBD1	NA	CASSQVSGTGSSYEQYF	TGCGCCAGCAGCCAAGTGTCCGGGACAGGGAGCTCCTACGAGCAGTACTTC
TRBV7-8	TRBJ2-7	TRBD2	NA	CASSLVSAGALEQYF	TGTGCCAGCAGCTTAGTCTCTGCGGGAGCCCTCGAGCAGTACTTC
TRBV29-1	TRBJ1-3	TRBD1	NA	CSVGQVSGNTIYF	TGCAGCGTGGGACAGGTCTCTGGAAACACCATATATTTT
TRBV6-5	TRBJ1-2	NA	NA	CASSRGYGYTF	TGTGCCAGCTCCCGGGGATATGGCTACACCTTC
TRBV6-5	TRBJ2-7	NA	NA	CASSYSPRSYEQYF	TGTGCCAGCAGTTATAGTCCCCGGAGCTACGAGCAGTACTTC
TRBV4-3	TRBJ1-2	NA	NA	CASSRGKSRGYTF	TGCGCCAGCAGCCGTGGCAAGTCGAGGGGCTACACCTTC
TRBV7-2	TRBJ2-7	TRBD2	NA	CASSSTSGPYEQYF	TGTGCCAGCAGCTCGACTAGCGGTCCCTACGAGCAGTACTTC
TRBV7-3	TRBJ2-7	NA	NA	CASSLGADYEQYF	TGTGCCAGCAGCTTAGGGGCAGACTACGAGCAGTACTTC
TRBV6-5	TRBJ1-2	NA	NA	CASSYSGVGAPLTF	TGTGCCAGCAGTTACTCGGGTGTAGGGGCCCCGCTGACCTTC
TRBV27	TRBJ1-2	NA	NA	CASSLQGGDGYTF	TGTGCCAGCAGTCTTCAGGGTGGAGACGGCTACACCTTC
TRBV28	TRBJ1-1	NA	NA	CASSPFKMSMNTEAFF	TGTGCCAGCAGTCCGTTTAAGATGAGCATGAACACTGAAGCTTTCTTT
TRBV30	TRBJ2-3	NA	NA	CAWSVGPDTQYF	TGTGCCTGGAGTGTTGGCCCAGATACGCAGTATTTT
TRBV28	TRBJ2-7	NA	NA	CASGGHLYEQYF	TGTGCCAGCGGGGGACATCTGTACGAGCAGTACTTC
TRBV7-9	TRBJ2-7	NA	NA	CASSQVMGSYEQYF	TGTGCCAGCAGTCAAGTTATGGGCAGCTACGAGCAGTACTTC
TRBV30	TRBJ2-7	NA	NA	CAWSHPPSQQYF	TGTGCCTGGAGTCATCCCCCGAGCCAGCAGTACTTC
TRBV4-3	TRBJ1-6	NA	NA	CASSRELGLGSPLHF	TGCGCCAGCAGCCGTGAACTGGGGCTAGGTTCACCCCTCCACTTT
TRBV5-1	TRBJ2-7	NA	NA	CASSLGRRGEQYF	TGCGCCAGCAGCTTGGGACGCCGCGGCGAGCAGTACTTC
TRBV30	TRBJ1-1	NA	once	CAWNRAAGQHTEAFF	TGTGCCTGGAACCGCGCGGCAGGGCAGCACACTGAAGCTTTCTTT
TRBV7-2	TRBJ1-1	NA	few	CASSLVRLREGSEAFF	TGTGCCAGCAGCTTAGTTAGGCTCAGGGAAGGTTCTGAAGCTTTCTTT
TRBV7-8	TRBJ2-7	NA	NA	CASSLVITRGGIVYEQYF	TGTGCCAGCAGCTTAGTCATCACTCGTGGCGGGATCGTCTACGAGCAGTACTTC
TRBV6-1	TRBJ1-6	NA	NA	CASRTPGPSPLHF	TGTGCCAGCAGGACGCCAGGGCCCTCACCCCTCCACTTT
TRBV27	TRBJ1-3	NA	once	CASSLRTPYSGNTIYF	TGTGCCAGCAGTTTGCGGACACCTTACTCTGGAAACACCATATATTTT
TRBV6-5	TRBJ1-2	NA	NA	CASWGTGGKGYGYTF	TGTGCCAGCTGGGGGACGGGGGGCAAGGGGTATGGCTACACCTTC
TRBV29-1	TRBJ2-4	TRBD2	NA	CSVEVGGLGAKNIQYF	TGCAGCGTTGAAGTGGGAGGGTTGGGAGCCAAAAACATTCAGTACTTC
TRBV7-3	TRBJ1-2	TRBD1	NA	CASSLRTGQVDYGYTF	TGTGCCAGCAGCTTAAGGACGGGACAGGTGGACTATGGCTACACCTTC
TRBV5-1	TRBJ1-1	NA	few	CASAFRTGLPNTEAFF	TGCGCCAGCGCTTTTAGGACGGGACTTCCGAACACTGAAGCTTTCTTT